The next 10 T cell receptor beta chains were all read from a single sample in a study of spatial heterogeneity in lung cancer. MiXCR, run by TCRdb on the 5' RACE reads, gives a single entry per CDR3 protein. The sample records approximately 26,000 distinct CDR3 sequences, under 9% being singletons. Described time point: sample taken at primary tumor resection. General study findings and limits: Tumor mutation counts were tracked by expanded intratumoral alpha and beta TCR counts.

Antigen specificity for these receptors is unknown. The specimen was lung tumor tissue, collected at surgery. The receptors here all came from a male donor with early-stage non-small cell lung cancer.

The chain recombines TRBV28 with TRBJ2-1, with 8 bases that match TRBD2. V trimming: 8 bases; J trimming: 6 bases; junction bases outside the gene matches: 9. The CDR3 runs to 14 residues. CDR1 and CDR2 from the germline V gene are MDHEN and SYDVKM. Here the CDR3 reads CASLPAGAFNEQFF. The DNA for the CDR3 is TGTGCCAGCCTCCCAGCGGGGGCCTTCAATGAGCAGTTCTTC.

Many counts were recorded for this clonotype. The rearrangement uses TRBV11-2 and TRBJ1-6; D is unresolved. The V end lost 8 bases, the J end lost 0 bases, and 8 bases lay between the germline ends. From germline, CDR1 is SGHAT and CDR2 FQNNGV. The CDR3 has 14 residues. CDR3 amino acids: CASRDVSYNSPLHF. The CDR3 DNA sequence: TGTGCCAGCCGCGACGTCTCCTATAATTCACCCCTCCACTTT.

Ten or more counts support this clonotype. The chain joins TRBV7-2 to TRBJ2-5; no definite D call. The CDR3 runs 12 residues. Germline loops: CDR1 SGHTA, CDR2 FQGNSA. Deletions cut 4 bases from V and 2 bases from J, with 5 bases between. CDR3 nucleotides: TGTGCCAGCAGCTACCAACAAGAGACCCAGTACTTC. It yields the protein CASSYQQETQYF.

In this sample, this clonotype turned up many times. The chain carries TRBV7-2 and TRBJ1-3, with 7 bases matching TRBD1. The CDR3 length is 15 residues. Germline trimming cut 5 bases from V and 3 bases from J; bases unmatched to any gene: 7. Germline V gene lookup returns CDR1 SGHTA and CDR2 FQGNSA. The CDR3, as DNA: TGTGCCAGCAGCGCGGGACAGAGTCTTGGAAACACCATATATTTT. Encoded protein: CASSAGQSLGNTIYF. The full variable domain, in which reference TRBV7-2 and TRBJ1-3 provide the parts outside the CDR3, is GAGVSQSPSNKVTEKGKDVELRCDPISGHTALYWYRQSLGQGLEFLIYFQGNSAPDKSGLPSDRFSAERTGGSVSTLTIQRTQQEDSAVYLCASSAGQSLGNTIYFGEGSWLTVV.

This clonotype was seen repeatedly, ten times or more. This chain links TRBV7-9 with TRBJ2-1; D is ambiguous. CDR1 SEHNR and CDR2 FQNEAQ come from the germline V gene (reference sequence). Trimming removed 6 bases at V and 7 bases at J, with 10 bases between. CDR3 length equals 12 residues. The CDR3 region is CASRVGLNEQFF. The CDR3 nucleotides are TGTGCCAGCAGGGTAGGGTTGAATGAGCAGTTCTTC.

This clonotype was detected once. The chain carries TRBV6-6 and TRBJ2-3; D call uncertain. This CDR3 comprises 14 residues. Germline V lookup: CDR1 MNHNY, CDR2 SVGAGI (reference sequence). Trimming stripped 8 bases from V and 1 base from J, with 13 bases between. The CDR3 here is CASRTQDGTDTQYF. In DNA form, the CDR3 reads TGTGCCAGCCGTACCCAAGACGGCACAGATACGCAGTATTTT.

This clonotype was counted ten times or more. The chain uses TRBV5-1 and TRBJ2-3, with a weak D call TRBD1 (5 bases). Germline V gene sequence: CDR1 SGHRS, CDR2 YFSETQ. The CDR3 has 14 amino acids. V was trimmed by 0 bases and J by 2 bases, leaving 7 bases between them. CDR3 DNA sequence: TGCGCCAGCAGCTTGGGACAGAACACAGATACGCAGTATTTT. This encodes CASSLGQNTDTQYF. The variable domain in full, with the rest retrieved from reference TRBV5-1 and TRBJ2-3, is KAGVTQTPRYLIKTRGQQVTLSCSPISGHRSVSWYQQTPGQGLQFLFEYFSETQRNKGNFPGRFSGRQFSNSRSEMNVSTLELGDSALYLCASSLGQNTDTQYFGPGTRLTVL.

The chain has TRBV11-2 and TRBJ2-1, with 8 bases identical to TRBD2. The CDR3 consists of 15 residues. The trim removed 6 bases at V and 4 bases at J, leaving 8 bases unmatched. Germline V gene sequence: CDR1 SGHAT, CDR2 FQNNGV. CDR3 in amino acids: CASRMGIAGYNEQFF. The CDR3, as DNA: TGTGCCAGCAGAATGGGGATAGCGGGGTACAATGAGCAGTTCTTC.

This clonotype was counted ten times or more. The CDR3: CASSLRENNEQFF. The CDR3 DNA follows: TGCGCCAGCAGCTTGAGGGAGAACAATGAGCAGTTCTTC. The chain combines TRBV5-1 with TRBJ2-1; possible D gene TRBD2, 5 bases. CDR1 and CDR2 (germline): SGHRS, YFSETQ. V shed 1 base and J shed 5 bases, with 7 bases lying between them. The CDR3 contains 13 residues.

This clonotype was seen at least ten times. This sequence joins TRBV12-3 or TRBV12-4 and TRBJ1-4, with 7 bases fitting TRBD1. CDR3 length: 15 residues. Trimming took 6 bases from V and 5 from J; bases not matched to a gene: 9. CDR3 in DNA: TGTGCCAGCAGCCGCGCCGGGACAGAAAATGAAAAACTGTTTTTT. Its translation: CASSRAGTENEKLFF.